The present T cell receptor beta chain was sequenced within a study of T cells after yellow fever vaccination. In the study overall: SMART-Seq v4 Ultra Low Input prepared libraries from low-cell fractions. Study-wide results and caveats: In post-booster samples, most primary-vaccination clones reappeared (roughly 96% CD4, roughly 90% CD8). CD4 and CD8 compartments shared a small share of clonotypes.

TCRdb reprocessed the 5' RACE reads with MiXCR, giving one entry per CDR3 protein. Counted here are under 550,000 distinct CDR3 sequences, about a fifth occurring once; the ten biggest clones make up around 16%. This clonotype was picked up a small number of times. What it recognizes is unknown. Trimming took off 5 bases at V and 3 bases at J, with 20 bases between the two ends. The CDR3 is 16 amino acids. Germline V gives CDR1 MNHNS, CDR2 SASEGT. The J gene is TRBJ2-7, the V gene TRBV6-1, with D possibly TRBD1 on 6 matching bases. The source material was PBMCs, sampled more than 20 days after the first yellow fever vaccination. The clonotype comes from a man between 18 and 35 years old who received the YFV17D yellow fever vaccine. CDR3 sequence: CASSPYLDRKDYEQYF. The CDR3 nucleotides read TGTGCCAGCAGTCCGTACTTAGACAGGAAAGACTACGAGCAGTACTTC.